The 31 T cell receptor beta chains in this list originate from one sample, sequenced in a study of T-cell reconstitution after alpha-beta-depleted transplantation in children. A library of TCRbeta sequences, prepared with unique molecular identifiers, was generated. MiXCR was run by TCRdb on the PCR reads, yielding one entry per CDR3 protein. The data contain about 440,000 distinct CDR3 sequences, around two fifths of them seen just once; the ten biggest clones take up approximately 25%. The sample was PBMCs, taken before TCRalphabeta/CD19-depleted stem cell transplant. These receptors were collected from a girl aged 2-10 years with aplastic anemia, due to receive a stem cell transplant.

This chain joins TRBV6-4 and TRBJ2-5; no firm D call. Looked up from germline, CDR1 is MRHNA and CDR2 is SNTAGT. The CDR3 consists of 12 residues. V was pared by 2 bases and J by 5 bases, with 6 bases between. The CDR3 DNA follows: TGTGCCAGCAGTGACCCGAGGGAGACCCAGTACTTC. Translation: CASSDPRETQYF.

In this sample, this clonotype turned up many times. This chain uses TRBV7-8 with TRBJ2-1; D uncertain. The CDR3 has 15 amino acids. V lost 5 bases to trimming and J lost 0 bases, with 11 bases between them. Germline V CDR1 and CDR2: SGHVS, FQNEAQ. This chain's CDR3 is CASSPRWSSYNEQFF. The DNA of the CDR3 is TGTGCCAGCAGCCCCCGCTGGAGCTCCTACAATGAGCAGTTCTTC.

V is TRBV20-1 and J is TRBJ2-2, with no clear D. Per the germline V gene, CDR1 is DFQATT and CDR2 is SNEGSKA (reference sequence). CDR3 length: 12 residues. The germline V and J ends were trimmed by 5 bases and 4 bases, with 8 bases remaining between them. CDR3 DNA: TGCAGTGCTCCGCCTGGCACCGGGGAGCTGTTTTTT. This sequence encodes CSAPPGTGELFF.

The chain couples TRBV15 to TRBJ2-7; TRBD2 agrees at 8 bases. V gave up 1 base and J gave up 2 bases; unmatched junction bases: 10. The CDR3 has 17 residues. Germline V CDR1 and CDR2: LNHNV, YYDKDF (reference sequence). CDR3 DNA sequence: TGTGCCACCAGCAGAGTACTAGCGGTGAAGATCCCCTACGAGCAGTACTTC. Translation gives CATSRVLAVKIPYEQYF. The whole variable domain, remainder taken from reference TRBV15 and TRBJ2-7, is DAMVIQNPRYQVTQFGKPVTLSCSQTLNHNVMYWYQQKSSQAPKLLFHYYDKDFNNEADTPDNFQSRRPNTSFCFLDIRSPGLGDTAMYLCATSRVLAVKIPYEQYFGPGTRLTVT.

This clonotype was picked up many times. The V and J genes are TRBV20-1 and TRBJ2-2; 7 bases agree with TRBD2. The CDR3 covers 15 residues. V lost 6 bases, J lost 3 bases, and 10 bases stayed unmatched. Germline CDR1 reads DFQATT; CDR2 reads SNEGSKA (reference sequence). CDR3 protein: CSANGAGPHTGELFF. CDR3 DNA: TGCAGTGCAAACGGAGCGGGACCCCACACCGGGGAGCTGTTTTTT.

The chain employs TRBV2 and TRBJ2-1; D not resolved. Per the germline V gene, CDR1 is SNHLY and CDR2 is FYNNEI. The CDR3 covers 16 residues. V dropped 6 bases and J dropped 0 bases, with 15 bases sitting between them. The CDR3 here is CASRGRAASSYNEQFF. Written as DNA, the CDR3 is TGTGCCAGCAGAGGCCGGGCCGCGAGCTCCTACAATGAGCAGTTCTTC.

This rearrangement joins TRBV9 to TRBJ2-1, with D perhaps TRBD1 (6 bases). The CDR3 consists of 15 residues. V lost 2 bases and J 0 bases, leaving 9 bases between the germline ends. In germline, CDR1 is SGDLS, CDR2 YYNGEE. The chain's CDR3 is CASSVWTDSYNEQFF. The CDR3 nucleotides are TGTGCCAGCAGCGTTTGGACAGACTCCTACAATGAGCAGTTCTTC.

This clonotype was observed many times. This chain joins TRBV5-1 and TRBJ2-7; D is unresolved. V was shortened by 3 bases and J by 2 bases, with 15 bases between the two germline ends. The CDR3 is made up of 15 amino acids. Germline loops: CDR1 SGHRS, CDR2 YFSETQ. The CDR3 sequence: CASSSPEPKAYEQYF. As DNA, the CDR3 is TGCGCCAGCAGCTCTCCGGAACCGAAGGCCTACGAGCAGTACTTC.

V usage is TRBV11-2 and J usage is TRBJ2-7, with D tentatively TRBD1 or TRBD2 (5 bases each). The germline V and J ends were trimmed by 11 bases and 0 bases, with 14 bases remaining between them. The CDR3 has 13 amino acids. The germline CDR1 and CDR2 sequences are SGHAT and FQNNGV. CDR3 sequence: CACTGRTSYEQYF. DNA of the CDR3: TGTGCCTGCACGGGACGGACCTCCTACGAGCAGTACTTC.

In regard to this clonotype: A single base separates this from a much larger clone, so it may be a read error. The rearrangement joins TRBV27 to TRBJ1-1; D possibly corresponds to TRBD1 (5 bases). Germline V gives CDR1 MNHEY, CDR2 SMNVEV (reference sequence). This CDR3 is built from 15 residues. V lost 1 base and J lost 0, with 9 bases in between. CDR3 DNA sequence: TGTGCCAGCAGTTTATTCCTGACAGTGAACACTGAAGCTTTCTTT. Translation gives CASSLFLTVNTEAFF.

The sample holds a few counts of this clonotype. This chain links TRBV12-3 or TRBV12-4 with TRBJ2-7, with D maybe TRBD1 (5 bases). Trimming shortened V by 7 bases and J by 4 bases, and 14 bases separated the two germline ends. There are 13 residues in the CDR3. CDR3 residues: CASKWGLGYEQYF. The CDR3 nucleotides are TGTGCCAGCAAGTGGGGCCTTGGGTACGAGCAGTACTTC.

This clonotype was recorded once. J is TRBJ2-7 and V is TRBV18, with D possibly being TRBD1 (5 bases). V dropped 0 bases and J dropped 0 bases, with 12 bases sitting between them. CDR3 length equals 16 residues. Germline CDR1 KGHSH, CDR2 LQKENI. The CDR3: CASSPPYKGRSYEQYF. The CDR3 DNA reads as TGTGCCAGCTCACCACCGTATAAGGGGCGCTCCTACGAGCAGTACTTC.

In its sample, this clonotype was seen once. This chain links TRBV9 with TRBJ1-3; 7 nucleotides match TRBD1. The V gene's germline CDR1 is SGDLS and CDR2 YYNGEE. The CDR3 has 15 amino acids. J gave up 3 bases and V 2 bases, and 5 bases lay outside the gene matches. The CDR3: CASSVNQGGGNTIYF. DNA of the CDR3: TGTGCCAGCAGCGTCAATCAGGGGGGTGGAAACACCATATATTTT.

The CDR3 protein is CAWSPGGGVDQPQHF. In DNA form, the CDR3 reads TGTGCCTGGAGTCCCGGGGGAGGGGTTGATCAGCCCCAGCATTTT. This chain connects TRBV30 to TRBJ1-5; a weak D match, TRBD1 (5 bases). The ends were cut back, 2 bases at V and 5 bases at J, with 16 bases in the middle. The CDR3 has 15 residues. Germline loops: CDR1 GTSNPN, CDR2 SVGIG (reference sequence).

This clonotype was recorded many times. The chain couples TRBV20-1 to TRBJ2-7; 10 bases line up with TRBD2. Germline-derived CDR1 and CDR2 are DFQATT and SNEGSKA (reference sequence). V lost 6 bases, J lost 4 bases, and 6 bases stayed unmatched. The CDR3 spans 13 residues. CDR3 in amino acids: CSAPGLATYEQYF. As DNA, the CDR3 is TGCAGTGCCCCGGGACTAGCGACATACGAGCAGTACTTC.

This clonotype was seen many times. The genes are TRBV29-1 and TRBJ2-1; D is uncertain. CDR1 and CDR2 (germline): SQVTM, ANQGSEA. The CDR3 covers 12 residues. V lost 2 bases to trimming and J lost 1 base, with 3 bases between them. CDR3 coding DNA: TGCAGCGTTGAACTATCCTACAATGAGCAGTTCTTC. Translating gives CSVELSYNEQFF.

This clonotype was observed many times. The chain joins TRBV5-1 to TRBJ1-1; 10 bases are a match to TRBD1. Looked up from germline, CDR1 is SGHRS and CDR2 is YFSETQ. The CDR3 extends over 15 amino acids. V dropped 3 bases and J dropped 4; count of bases not matched to a gene: 6. CDR3 loop: CASSSGGQGSTEAFF. The CDR3 region has the DNA TGCGCCAGCAGCTCTGGGGGACAGGGGAGCACTGAAGCTTTCTTT.

The rearrangement links TRBV30 to TRBJ2-1; the match to TRBD2 covers 8 bases. Germline V gene lookup returns CDR1 GTSNPN and CDR2 SVGIG (reference sequence). Losses at the gene ends were 2 bases for V and 7 bases for J; bases not matched to a gene: 1. CDR3 length equals 12 residues. DNA for the CDR3: TGTGCCTGGAGTCAGCGGGGGAATGAGCAGTTCTTC. It yields the protein CAWSQRGNEQFF.

The chain couples TRBV6-2 or TRBV6-3 to TRBJ2-5, with no clear D. This CDR3 is 14 amino acids long. The germline CDR1 and CDR2 sequences are MNHEY and SVGEGT. V shed 1 base and J shed 2 bases, with 8 bases lying between them. As DNA, the CDR3 is TGTGCCAGCAGTTACTTGGCAGGTCAAGAGACCCAGTACTTC. This codes for CASSYLAGQETQYF.

J is TRBJ2-1 and V is TRBV29-1; D is unclear. The CDR3 extends over 12 amino acids. Trimming left V 3 bases short and J 6 bases short, with 9 bases between. Germline assignment: CDR1 SQVTM and CDR2 ANQGSEA. The CDR3 reads CSVDIRCNEQFF. The CDR3 region has the DNA TGCAGCGTTGACATAAGGTGCAATGAGCAGTTCTTC.

This clonotype was seen a few times. The gene calls are TRBV19 and TRBJ2-1, with 8 bases matching TRBD2. After removal of 5 bases from V and 2 bases from J, the junction contained 5 bases not matched to a gene. Germline values: CDR1 LNHDA, CDR2 SQIVND (reference sequence). The CDR3 contains 15 residues. CDR3 DNA sequence: TGTGCCAGTAGTTTACTAGCGGACCCCTACAATGAGCAGTTCTTC. Its translation is CASSLLADPYNEQFF. Full variable domain (rest looked up from reference TRBV19 and TRBJ2-1): DGGITQSPKYLFRKEGQNVTLSCEQNLNHDAMYWYRQDPGQGLRLIYYSQIVNDFQKGDIAEGYSVSREKKESFPLTVTSAQKNPTAFYLCASSLLADPYNEQFFGPGTRLTVL.

The chain is built from TRBV20-1 and TRBJ2-2; D gene unclear. Germline V CDR1 and CDR2: DFQATT, SNEGSKA (reference sequence). This CDR3 comprises 15 residues. V lost 5 bases and J 1 base, leaving 14 bases between the germline ends. The CDR3 reads CSAPPRAGNTGELFF. The CDR3 DNA is TGCAGTGCTCCCCCCCGGGCAGGGAACACCGGGGAGCTGTTTTTT.

This clonotype showed up just a few times. V is TRBV20-1 and J is TRBJ1-1, with D possibly matching TRBD1 (5 bases). The CDR3 sequence is 12 residues long. Germline values: CDR1 DFQATT, CDR2 SNEGSKA (reference sequence). Trimming left V 5 bases short and J 4 bases short, with 11 bases between. DNA of the CDR3: TGCAGTGCTCCCTTCGGGGGCACTGAAGCTTTCTTT. It codes for CSAPFGGTEAFF.

The chain uses TRBV5-1 and TRBJ2-5; 8 bases are a match to TRBD2. The junction had 7 bases not matched to a gene; V was cut back by 5 bases and J by 4 bases. The CDR3 runs 14 residues. From germline, CDR1 is SGHRS and CDR2 YFSETQ. This CDR3 reads CASSPGREGETQYF. The CDR3 bases are TGCGCCAGCAGTCCGGGACGGGAGGGAGAGACCCAGTACTTC. The full variable domain, with the rest looked up from reference TRBV5-1 and TRBJ2-5, is KAGVTQTPRYLIKTRGQQVTLSCSPISGHRSVSWYQQTPGQGLQFLFEYFSETQRNKGNFPGRFSGRQFSNSRSEMNVSTLELGDSALYLCASSPGREGETQYFGPGTRLLVL.

This clonotype was observed a few times. The V call is TRBV5-1, the J call TRBJ1-1; TRBD1 matches 9 bases. This CDR3 comprises 16 residues. Unmatched junction bases numbered 8, after V lost 4 bases and J lost 1 base. Germline CDR1 SGHRS, CDR2 YFSETQ. The CDR3: CASSPFQQGANTEAFF. The CDR3 DNA is TGCGCCAGCAGCCCGTTTCAACAGGGGGCGAACACTGAAGCTTTCTTT.

The J gene is TRBJ2-1, the V gene TRBV20-1; 8 bases align to TRBD2. The germline CDR1 and CDR2 sequences are DFQATT and SNEGSKA (reference sequence). This CDR3 has 14 residues. The V segment lost 5 bases and the J segment 8 bases; nucleotides outside the gene matches: 11. The CDR3 region is CSAHSGLGGYEQFF. The CDR3, as DNA: TGCAGTGCTCACTCGGGACTAGGGGGGTATGAGCAGTTCTTC.

This clonotype was picked up many times. The chain uses TRBV12-3 or TRBV12-4 and TRBJ2-1, with 7 bases matching TRBD1. The CDR3 contains 13 residues. With 0 bases clipped from V and 10 bases from J, the junction kept 3 bases outside the gene matches. CDR3 protein: CASSLARTGEQFF. The CDR3 DNA follows: TGTGCCAGCAGTTTAGCCAGGACAGGAGAGCAGTTCTTC.

This clonotype has only a few counts. V usage is TRBV5-1 and J usage is TRBJ1-2, with 7 bases fitting TRBD1. The CDR3 has 13 amino acids. Germline CDR1 SGHRS, CDR2 YFSETQ. With 5 bases clipped from V and 6 bases from J, the junction kept 7 bases outside the gene matches. The CDR3 nucleotides are TGCGCCAGCAGACGTCAGGGGGGCGATGGCTACACCTTC. Translation: CASRRQGGDGYTF.

This clonotype has at least ten counts. The J gene is TRBJ2-1, the V gene TRBV7-2; 15 nucleotides match TRBD2. The ends lost 3 bases at V and 9 bases at J; junction bases unmatched: 9. Per germline, CDR1 SGHTA and CDR2 FQGNSA. The CDR3 loop spans 17 amino acids. DNA for the CDR3: TGTGCCAGCAGCTTGGGGGGACTAGCGGGAGGTCTTACTGAGCAGTTCTTC. Amino acid sequence: CASSLGGLAGGLTEQFF. Combining the CDR3 with reference TRBV7-2 and TRBJ2-1 gives the whole variable domain GAGVSQSPSNKVTEKGKDVELRCDPISGHTALYWYRQSLGQGLEFLIYFQGNSAPDKSGLPSDRFSAERTGGSVSTLTIQRTQQEDSAVYLCASSLGGLAGGLTEQFFGPGTRLTVL.

The chain links TRBV20-1 to TRBJ2-5; D may be TRBD1 (7 bases). CDR3 length: 14 amino acids. The germline V gene has CDR1 DFQATT and CDR2 SNEGSKA (reference sequence). V dropped 5 bases and J dropped 1 base, with 14 bases sitting between them. The CDR3 protein is CSAWAGQIQETQYF. Here the CDR3 DNA reads TGCAGTGCTTGGGCGGGACAGATCCAAGAGACCCAGTACTTC.

This clonotype was found many times. The chain employs TRBV18 and TRBJ2-7; no clear D gene. Between the trimmed V and J ends, which lost 2 bases and 3 bases, there was a span of 8 bases. Per the germline V gene, CDR1 is KGHSH and CDR2 is LQKENI. The CDR3 runs to 13 residues. The CDR3 coding sequence is TGTGCCAGCTCACCAGAACCACACTACGAGCAGTACTTC. Translating it yields CASSPEPHYEQYF.